The 19 T cell receptor beta chains listed next were all sequenced from one sample in a study of cytomegalovirus exposure and HLA in healthy donors. The primer mix had 60 Vbeta and 13 Jbeta primers. Method: immunoSEQ multiplex PCR; TCRdb's copy keeps in-frame clones and lacks some. The sample includes about 190,000 clones, more than 80% of them seen just once. Sequencing input: PBMCs. These TCRs come from a woman aged 50 to 60 in good health and CMV-seropositive.

This chain uses TRBV4-1 with TRBJ2-6, with D perhaps matching TRBD1 (6 bases). CDR1 MGHRA and CDR2 YSYEKL come from the germline V gene. The CDR3 has 15 residues. V gave up 4 bases and J gave up 4 bases, with 11 bases separating them. The CDR3 DNA follows: TGCGCCAGCAGCCCTCCAGGGGTCGGGGCCAACGTCCTGACTTTC. Translated, it gives CASSPPGVGANVLTF.

This clone was seen only once. J is TRBJ2-7 and V is TRBV12-5; D perhaps matches TRBD1 (5 bases). Trimming took off 4 bases at V and 6 bases at J, with 10 bases between the two ends. The CDR3 covers 12 residues. Germline V gene sequence: CDR1 LGHNT, CDR2 FRNRAP. CDR3 in amino acids: CASGSGSGEQYF. The CDR3 bases are TGTGCTAGTGGTTCAGGGTCGGGCGAGCAGTACTTC.

This chain joins TRBV2 and TRBJ2-2; D is unresolved. There are 14 residues in the CDR3. V was clipped by 4 bases and J by 2 bases, with 8 bases between them. Germline-derived CDR1 and CDR2 are SNHLY and FYNNEI. The CDR3: CASSVAENTGELFF. In nucleotides, the CDR3 is TGTGCCAGCAGTGTCGCGGAAAACACCGGGGAGCTGTTTTTT.

V and J are TRBV18 and TRBJ1-3; D not certain. The CDR3 loop spans 16 amino acids. Germline V gene data show CDR1 as KGHSH and CDR2 as LQKENI. V dropped 6 bases and J dropped 0 bases, with 15 bases sitting between them. The CDR3 is CASSTPGLLSGNTIYF. CDR3 in DNA: TGTGCCAGCTCTACACCGGGTTTACTCTCTGGAAACACCATATATTTT.

The chain combines TRBV5-1 with TRBJ1-4, with a weak D call TRBD1 (6 bases). The germline V gene encodes CDR1 SGHRS and CDR2 YFSETQ. The CDR3 consists of 14 residues. V was pared by 4 bases and J by 7 bases, with 14 bases between. The CDR3 bases are TGCGCCAGCAGCCAGGGGCGGAAAAGTGAAAAACTGTTTTTT. Translating it yields CASSQGRKSEKLFF.

This clone was counted once. The chain has TRBV7-9 and TRBJ2-2; no definite D call. V lost 7 bases and J 6 bases, leaving 18 bases between the germline ends. The CDR3 totals 15 residues. Germline lookup yields CDR1 SEHNR and CDR2 FQNEAQ (reference sequence). The CDR3, as DNA: TGTGCCAGCAATTTGAATCTCAGGTTGGCCGGGGAGCTGTTTTTT. It is translated as CASNLNLRLAGELFF.

The rearrangement joins TRBV19 to TRBJ1-6, with 9 bases fitting TRBD1. The V and J ends lost 5 bases and 3 bases, in that order; junction bases with no gene match: 5. CDR1 and CDR2 from the germline V gene are LNHDA and SQIVND (reference sequence). This CDR3 has 16 residues. CDR3 in amino acids: CASSGTDRGYNSPLHF. CDR3 DNA: TGTGCCAGTAGTGGAACGGACAGGGGCTATAATTCACCCCTCCACTTT.

V is TRBV6-5 and J is TRBJ2-7, with D perhaps matching TRBD1 (7 bases). CDR3 size: 14 residues. Trimming pared 8 bases from V and 4 bases from J, leaving 18 bases between. Germline-derived CDR1 and CDR2 are MNHEY and SVGAGI. The CDR3 DNA reads as TGTGCCAGCCAGGGGGGACGGACTATTTACGAGCAGTACTTC. Its protein product is CASQGGRTIYEQYF.

The chain has TRBV7-2 and TRBJ1-5; D is unclear. Per the germline V gene, CDR1 is SGHTA and CDR2 is FQGNSA. Trimming took 2 bases from V and 10 from J, leaving 9 bases between them. This CDR3 has 12 residues. CDR3 in DNA: TGTGCCAGCAGCTTACGGGGTATACCCCAGCATTTT. Protein sequence: CASSLRGIPQHF.

This clone has just one count. The J gene is TRBJ2-1, the V gene TRBV2, with D perhaps matching TRBD1 (6 bases). Per the germline V gene, CDR1 is SNHLY and CDR2 is FYNNEI. The CDR3 covers 14 residues. Trimming removed 7 bases from V and 5 bases from J, with 15 bases in between. The chain's CDR3 is CASTMQQGNNEQFF. In nucleotides, the CDR3 is TGTGCCAGCACAATGCAACAGGGAAACAATGAGCAGTTCTTC.

This chain uses TRBV5-6 with TRBJ1-2, with 11 nucleotides matching TRBD1. This CDR3 is built from 17 residues. Germline loops: CDR1 SGHDT, CDR2 YYEEEE. Unmatched junction bases numbered 12, after V lost 3 bases and J lost 5 bases. The CDR3 nucleotides read TGTGCCAGCAGCTCCGGGACAGGGGGAATTACCTTATATGGCTACACCTTC. This encodes CASSSGTGGITLYGYTF.

The chain is built from TRBV18 and TRBJ2-7, with D unclear. CDR3 length: 13 amino acids. CDR1 is KGHSH and CDR2 is LQKENI in the germline V gene. V dropped 1 base and J dropped 4 bases, with 8 bases sitting between them. CDR3 nucleotide sequence: TGTGCCAGCTCACCACGGAGAGAATACGAGCAGTACTTC. This encodes CASSPRREYEQYF.

The chain combines TRBV10-3 with TRBJ1-3; TRBD1 agrees at 10 bases. This CDR3 comprises 14 residues. Germline trimming cut 4 bases from V and 7 bases from J; bases unmatched to any gene: 4. CDR1 and CDR2 from the germline V gene are ENHRY and SYGVKD. The CDR3 is CAISVDRGGNTIYF. CDR3 sequence (DNA): TGTGCCATCAGTGTGGACAGGGGGGGGAACACCATATATTTT.

The chain has TRBV4-1 and TRBJ2-3; tentative D call: TRBD2 (5 bases). This CDR3 spans 15 amino acids. The V end lost 2 bases, the J end lost 2 bases, and 11 bases lay between the germline ends. CDR1 and CDR2 from the germline V gene are MGHRA and YSYEKL. The CDR3 is CASSQPGSYTDTQYF. The CDR3 nucleotides are TGCGCCAGCAGCCAACCGGGGTCATACACAGATACGCAGTATTTT.

The chain joins TRBV6-4 to TRBJ2-3; TRBD2 matches at 8 bases. With V trimmed by 2 bases and J by 3 bases, 4 bases remained unmatched. The CDR3 runs 15 residues. CDR1 is MRHNA, CDR2 SNTAGT, per germline. The CDR3 DNA is TGTGCCAGCAGTGACGGACGGGGGGGAACAGATACGCAGTATTTT. Translated, it gives CASSDGRGGTDTQYF.

The rearrangement links TRBV2 to TRBJ2-5; no clear D. This CDR3 spans 11 amino acids. V lost 7 bases to trimming and J lost 2 bases, with 5 bases between them. CDR1 is SNHLY and CDR2 is FYNNEI in the germline V gene. The CDR3, as DNA: TGTGCCAGCAAGAGGCAAGAGACCCAGTACTTC. Translated: CASKRQETQYF.

The V call is TRBV18, the J call TRBJ2-6; TRBD1 might be the D (6 bases). The CDR3 has 14 residues. Germline values: CDR1 KGHSH, CDR2 LQKENI. Trimming pared 5 bases from V and 2 bases from J, leaving 7 bases between. The CDR3 spells CASSKGAGANVLTF. CDR3 nucleotide sequence: TGTGCCAGCTCAAAGGGGGCTGGGGCCAACGTCCTGACTTTC.

As for this clone: Sequence at one end of the junction differs from germline and may be a read error. V and J are TRBV7-7 and TRBJ2-3; TRBD2 matches 12 bases. The CDR3 has 16 residues. CDR1 is SSHAT, CDR2 FNYEAQ, per germline (reference sequence). This chain's CDR3 is CASSNGLAGSTDTQYF. The CDR3 DNA reads TGTGCTAGCAGCAATGGACTAGCGGGAAGCACAGATACGCAGTATTTT. Looking up the rest from reference TRBV7-7 and TRBJ2-3 gives the full variable domain: GAGVSQSPRYKVTKRGQDVTLRCDPISSHATLYWYQQALGQGPEFLTYFNYEAQPDKSGLPSDRFSAERPEGSISTLTIQRTEQRDSAMYRCASSNGLAGSTDTQYFGPGTRLTVL.

The chain has TRBV11-3 and TRBJ2-1; D possibly corresponds to TRBD1 (6 bases). The CDR3 extends over 18 amino acids. Deletions cut 1 base from V and 0 bases from J, with 16 bases between. The germline gives CDR1 SGHNT, CDR2 YENEEA. In nucleotides, the CDR3 is TGTGCCAGCAGCTTAGCTAAAGGACAGCAAAGCTCCTACAATGAGCAGTTCTTC. This sequence encodes CASSLAKGQQSSYNEQFF.